This T cell receptor (beta chain) stems from a study of siplizumab effects on memory and regulatory T cells. About the research overall: The authors ran mixed lymphocyte reactions in pairs, with siplizumab at around 1 ug/mL or without drug.

As regards this clone: No antigen is known for it.

It was about 10^5 TCR templates that were assayed per sample. The protocol was immunoSEQ multiplex PCR, while the TCRdb copy is restricted to in-frame clones and leaves out a portion. The sample shows 8,500 to 10,000 clones, roughly two fifths of them seen only once. An approximately six-day coculture at 37°C was performed with the mixed lymphocyte reaction cells. Overall study findings and caveats: Unstimulated subsets captured only a minor fraction of alloreactive clones.

The CDR3 contains 13 residues. V was shortened by 1 base and J by 6 bases, with 7 bases between the two germline ends. Germline-derived CDR1 and CDR2 are SGHTA and FQGNSA. Sequencing was done on a sample of CFSE-low (dividing) CD4+ T cells sorted from an allogeneic mixed lymphocyte reaction. The chain employs TRBV7-2 and TRBJ2-1; D gene ambiguous. The clonotype was recovered from a human donor in good health; the cells came from an allogeneic mixed lymphocyte reaction. The CDR3 nucleotides read TGTGCCAGCAGCTTAGGGAATGGCAATGAGCAGTTCTTC. Translating it yields CASSLGNGNEQFF.